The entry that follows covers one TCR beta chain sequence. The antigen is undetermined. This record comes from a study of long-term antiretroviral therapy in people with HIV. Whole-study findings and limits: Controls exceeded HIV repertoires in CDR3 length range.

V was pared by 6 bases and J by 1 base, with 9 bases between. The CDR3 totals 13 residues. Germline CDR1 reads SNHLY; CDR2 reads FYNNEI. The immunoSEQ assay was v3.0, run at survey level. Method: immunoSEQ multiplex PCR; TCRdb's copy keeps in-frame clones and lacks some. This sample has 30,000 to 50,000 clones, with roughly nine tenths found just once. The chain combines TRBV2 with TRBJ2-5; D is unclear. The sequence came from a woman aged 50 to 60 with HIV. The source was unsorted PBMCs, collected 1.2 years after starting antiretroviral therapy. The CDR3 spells CASRNTFQETQYF. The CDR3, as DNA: TGTGCCAGCAGAAACACATTCCAAGAGACCCAGTACTTC.